Listed below are T cell receptor beta chains from one sample, sequenced in a study of cytomegalovirus exposure and HLA in healthy donors. Assay used: immunoSEQ multiplex PCR; TCRdb lists only in-frame clones, some missing. The sample includes just over 150,000 clones, approximately 84% of them seen just once. The sequencing input was PBMCs. The receptors shown here come from a male donor in good health and CMV-seropositive. Each CDR3 is given with its conserved first and last residue. A D gene is named only where the DNA matches it firmly. Clone size appears in some rows only: once, few, many, or a class for an expanded clone.

>TRBD1|.|TRBJ2-5|TRBV6-1
CATSQRDRPEETQYF
TGTGCCACCTCGCAGAGGGACAGGCCAGAAGAGACCCAGTACTTC
>TRBD2|.|TRBJ2-1|TRBV7-9
CSLMGGEAQLYNEQFF
TGTTCCCTCATGGGAGGGGAAGCGCAACTCTACAATGAGCAGTTCTTC
>.|once|TRBJ1-1|TRBV13
CASSLDTEAFF
TGTGCCAGCAGCCTCGACACTGAAGCTTTCTTT
>TRBD2|.|TRBJ2-7|TRBV29-1
CSVLREESSYEQYF
TGCAGCGTTCTGCGGGAGGAGTCCTCCTACGAGCAGTACTTC
>.|few|TRBJ1-2|TRBV28
CASSPVGRILYGYTF
TGTGCCAGCAGCCCTGTGGGGCGAATACTCTATGGCTACACCTTC
>.|few|TRBJ1-3|TRBV29-1
CSVWVRSSGNTIYF
TGCAGCGTTTGGGTACGGAGCTCTGGAAACACCATATATTTT
>TRBD1|.|TRBJ1-5|TRBV10-3
CAISPQGPPDQPQHF
TGTGCCATCAGCCCACAGGGGCCGCCGGATCAGCCCCAGCATTTT
>.|.|TRBJ1-3|TRBV15
CATSRSRDTIYF
TGTGCCACCAGCAGGTCCCGGGACACCATATATTTT
>.|.|TRBJ2-1|TRBV4-2
CASSRTEFFHEQFF
TGTGCCAGCAGCCGTACAGAATTTTTCCATGAGCAGTTCTTC
>TRBD1|.|TRBJ2-1|TRBV27
CASSLGTGGAEQFF
TGTGCCAGCAGTTTAGGGACAGGGGGCGCTGAGCAGTTCTTC
>.|once|TRBJ1-1|TRBV16
CASSRAGTRNTEAFF
TGTGCCAGCAGCCGCGCCGGGACAAGGAACACTGAAGCTTTCTTT
>TRBD2|.|TRBJ2-3|TRBV19
CASGTSGRADTQYF
TGTGCCAGTGGTACTAGCGGGAGGGCAGATACGCAGTATTTT
>.|.|TRBJ1-5|TRBV10-3
CAIGAQVNQPQHF
TGTGCCATCGGTGCTCAGGTCAATCAGCCCCAGCATTTT
>.|.|TRBJ2-3|TRBV7-7
CASSLAARSTDTQYF
TGTGCTAGCAGCTTAGCGGCCAGAAGCACAGATACGCAGTATTTT
>TRBD2|.|TRBJ2-3|TRBV27
CASSLPGLAVDTQYF
TGTGCCAGCAGTTTACCGGGACTAGCGGTGGATACGCAGTATTTT
>TRBD2|once|TRBJ2-1|TRBV4-1
CASSQEGLAHNEQFF
TGCGCCAGCAGCCAAGAGGGACTAGCGCACAATGAGCAGTTCTTC
>.|.|TRBJ2-7|TRBV7-2
CASSPPQVLSYEQYF
TGTGCCAGCAGCCCCCCGCAGGTCCTTTCCTACGAGCAGTACTTC
>TRBD1|few|TRBJ2-5|TRBV23-1
CASRDRRQETQYF
TGCGCCAGCAGGGACAGGCGGCAAGAGACCCAGTACTTC
>TRBD2|few|TRBJ2-5|TRBV30
CAWRVAGDRETQYF
TGTGCCTGGAGGGTAGCGGGAGACAGGGAGACCCAGTACTTC
>.|.|TRBJ2-1|TRBV6-5
CASSEVGYNEQFF
TGTGCCAGCAGTGAGGTAGGCTACAATGAGCAGTTCTTC
>TRBD1|.|TRBJ1-4|TRBV29-1
CSVVGQGGEKLFF
TGCAGCGTTGTCGGGCAGGGGGGTGAAAAACTGTTTTTT
>.|.|TRBJ2-7|TRBV9
CASSVGGSYEQYF
TGTGCCAGCAGCGTAGGAGGGTCCTACGAGCAGTACTTC
>.|.|TRBJ1-5|TRBV27
CASRGGTGSNQPQHF
TGTGCCAGCCGTGGCGGGACGGGTAGCAATCAGCCCCAGCATTTT
>.|.|TRBJ2-5|TRBV19
CASRERVQETQYF
TGTGCCAGTAGAGAGCGGGTACAAGAGACCCAGTACTTC
>TRBD1|few|TRBJ1-2|TRBV19
CASSPQGANYGYTF
TGTGCCAGTAGTCCCCAGGGGGCGAACTATGGCTACACCTTC
>TRBD2|.|TRBJ2-1|TRBV29-1
CSVGVGLGRNEQFF
TGCAGCGTTGGAGTGGGACTAGGAAGGAATGAGCAGTTCTTC
>.|once|TRBJ2-3|TRBV7-8
CASSTRVGDTQYF
TGTGCCAGCAGCACCCGTGTCGGAGATACGCAGTATTTT
>TRBD2|.|TRBJ2-7|TRBV4-2
CASGTGGRAYEQYF
TGTGCCAGCGGGACCGGCGGGAGAGCATACGAGCAGTACTTC
>TRBD1|.|TRBJ1-1|TRBV29-1
CSVSKGQTNTEAFF
TGCAGCGTTTCCAAGGGACAGACAAACACTGAAGCTTTCTTT
>.|.|TRBJ1-1|TRBV4-1
CASSQEQGNTEAFF
TGTGCCAGCAGCCAAGAACAGGGTAACACTGAAGCTTTCTTT
>.|.|TRBJ1-1|TRBV29-1
CSVRVLGTEAFF
TGCAGCGTTCGAGTCCTCGGCACTGAAGCTTTCTTT
>TRBD2|.|TRBJ2-7|TRBV27
CASKPSGSNEQYF
TGTGCCAGCAAACCGAGCGGGAGTAACGAGCAGTACTTC
>.|.|TRBJ1-1|TRBV5-1
CASSLGTLNTEAFF
TGCGCCAGCAGCTTGGGCACTCTGAACACTGAAGCTTTCTTT
>.|.|TRBJ2-7|TRBV27
CASSLSRGGEQYF
TGTGCCAGCAGTTTATCCCGGGGAGGCGAGCAGTACTTC
>.|.|TRBJ1-1|TRBV29-1
CSVELSGKVPEAFF
TGCAGCGTTGAGTTGTCAGGGAAAGTCCCTGAAGCTTTCTTT
>.|.|TRBJ1-2|TRBV7-2
CASSLGQRYGYTF
TGTGCCAGCAGCCTCGGACAGCGGTATGGCTACACCTTC
>.|.|TRBJ2-7|TRBV9
CASSPQGLAYEQYF
TGTGCCAGCAGCCCGCAGGGACTGGCCTACGAGCAGTACTTC
>.|.|TRBJ1-1|TRBV5-1
CASSLNSLNTEAFF
TGCGCCAGCAGCTTGAACAGCCTGAACACTGAAGCTTTCTTT
>.|.|TRBJ2-7|TRBV30
CAWSNTYEQYF
TGTGCCTGGAGTAACACCTACGAGCAGTACTTC
>TRBD1|few|TRBJ1-2|TRBV28
CASSFPDRVDGYTF
TGTGCCAGCAGTTTTCCTGACAGGGTAGATGGCTACACCTTC
>TRBD1|.|TRBJ1-1|TRBV5-1
CASSLAGDRSRTEAFF
TGCGCCAGCAGCTTGGCCGGGGACAGGTCGAGGACTGAAGCTTTCTTT
>.|few|TRBJ1-5|TRBV18
CASSPIPPGSNQPQHF
TGTGCCAGCTCACCAATCCCCCCGGGTAGCAATCAGCCCCAGCATTTT
>.|.|TRBJ2-7|TRBV7-9
CASIDSSYEQYF
TGTGCCAGCATAGACAGTTCCTACGAGCAGTACTTC
>TRBD1|.|TRBJ2-3|TRBV18
CASSIKQGAQTTQYF
TGTGCCAGCTCAATCAAACAGGGGGCGCAAACTACGCAGTATTTT
>TRBD2|.|TRBJ2-3|TRBV6-5
CASSYLSGIGTDTQYF
TGTGCCAGCAGTTACCTTAGCGGGATCGGCACAGATACGCAGTATTTT
>.|.|TRBJ2-4|TRBV2
CASNYRQPKNIRYF
TGTGCCAGCAATTACCGACAGCCTAAAAACATTCGGTACTTC
>.|.|TRBJ1-2|TRBV5-5
CASSGGYYGYTF
TGTGCCAGCTCTGGGGGGTACTATGGCTACACCTTC
>.|.|TRBJ1-1|TRBV10-3
CAISGRGASTEAFF
TGTGCCATCAGTGGACGGGGGGCTAGCACTGAAGCTTTCTTT
>.|.|TRBJ1-1|TRBV19
CASSIDGSLAGTEAFF
TGTGCCAGTAGTATAGACGGTTCTCTAGCTGGCACTGAAGCTTTCTTT
>.|once|TRBJ1-1|TRBV5-1
CASSPGGAGQTEAFF
TGCGCCAGCAGTCCCGGGGGGGCAGGTCAGACTGAAGCTTTCTTT
>.|.|TRBJ2-3|TRBV19
CASSPGDTQYF
TGTGCCAGTAGTCCGGGAGATACGCAGTATTTT
>.|.|TRBJ2-2|TRBV4-3
CASSQDLGLAGRTGELFF
TGCGCCAGCAGCCAAGATTTAGGGTTGGCGGGGCGCACCGGGGAGCTGTTTTTT
>TRBD2|.|TRBJ2-2|TRBV19
CATRLGGSHTGELFF
TGTGCCACTCGCCTAGGCGGGAGTCACACCGGGGAGCTGTTTTTT
>TRBD2|.|TRBJ2-5|TRBV27
CASSPGLGGARTQYF
TGTGCCAGCAGTCCGGGACTAGGGGGGGCACGGACCCAGTACTTC
>.|.|TRBJ1-1|TRBV6-5
CASSRVLNTEAFF
TGTGCCAGCAGTCGCGTTTTGAACACTGAAGCTTTCTTT
>TRBD2|.|TRBJ2-3|TRBV6-4
CASKIAGEADTQYF
TGTGCCAGCAAAATAGCGGGAGAGGCAGATACGCAGTATTTT
>TRBD1|.|TRBJ1-4|TRBV2
CASSQQGAAEKLFF
TGTGCCAGCAGTCAACAGGGGGCGGCTGAAAAACTGTTTTTT
>TRBD1|.|TRBJ1-2|TRBV13
CASSPFRQGSGYTF
TGTGCCAGCAGCCCCTTCAGACAGGGGAGTGGCTACACCTTC
>.|.|TRBJ2-6|TRBV6-1
CASGPPGANVLTF
TGTGCCAGCGGGCCTCCTGGGGCCAACGTCCTGACTTTC